The source of this T cell receptor (beta chain) is a study of T cell changes during pregnancy in multiple sclerosis. Produced via immunoSEQ multiplex PCR; TCRdb's table is partial and in-frame only. In the table there are roughly 70,000 clones, about 92% of which are singletons. Deletions cut 4 bases from V and 6 bases from J, with 13 bases between. From germline, CDR1 is SQVTM and CDR2 ANQGSEA. The CDR3 contains 12 residues. The source was peripheral blood, collected before pregnancy. This sequence originates from a female donor with multiple sclerosis, enrolled in a pregnancy study. V is TRBV29-1 and J is TRBJ2-7; possibly TRBD1 for D (5 bases). CDR3 in amino acids: CSVGTGQGEQYF. In DNA, the CDR3 is TGCAGCGTTGGAACTGGACAAGGCGAGCAGTACTTC.